The sequence of this T cell receptor (beta chain) was determined in a study of Ad26.COV2.S vaccination and SARS-CoV-2 variants (dated by TCRdb to 2020 to 2022). For context, the study as a whole: Sequencing of the TCRbeta repertoire served to evaluate the specificity and breadth of SARS-CoV-2-reactive T cell receptors following Ad26.COV2.S vaccination. The TCR-sequenced set comprised around 30 samples: around 20 Ad26.COV2.S vaccine recipients, 5 placebo recipients and 8 SARS-CoV-2 convalescent individuals.

The sample's time point label is to be understood as: individuals recovered from natural SARS-CoV-2 infection. Paper-wide results and their limitations: Vaccine and placebo recipients had similar non-spike TCR breadth, a finding consistent with the vaccine containing only spike. Substantial breadth of spike-specific CD8+ and CD4+ T cell responses was reported after vaccination. The authors noted that the TCR breadth and depth analyses may have underestimated total T cell responses. Ad26.COV2.S recipients had higher spike-specific TCR breadth than placebo recipients (P = 0.0014).

For this clone: Its antigen is unknown. Per-base quality was not reported, and no clone a single base away is much larger than it.

TCRbeta CDR3 regions were sequenced with the immunoSEQ Assay. After extraction, genomic DNA underwent amplification by bias-controlled multiplex PCR, followed by high-throughput sequencing. The study's processing was this. Collapsing and filtering of sequences were performed to quantify the absolute abundance of each unique TCRbeta CDR3 region. T cell fraction was estimated by normalizing TCRbeta template counts to usable DNA, which was measured by amplifying reference genes present in all nucleated cells. Repertoire TCRs were annotated as SARS-CoV-2-specific by exact matching of V gene, CDR3 amino acid sequence and J gene to a known reactive TCR set. MIRA supplied the reference SARS-CoV-2 TCR set, which was filtered for enrichment in COVID-19-positive ImmuneCODE repertoires so that public or cross-reactive TCRs were removed. Drawing on the MIRA antigens, annotated TCRs were analysed further at the level of specific ORF or position within ORF. Depth was the summed frequency of annotated unique rearrangements, while breadth was defined as annotated unique rearrangements over total unique productive rearrangements. Group comparisons of TCR breadth used two-sided Wilcoxon rank-sum tests. TCRdb took this table from immuneACCESS and kept in-frame rearrangements with V and J called. Such tables lack part of the clones; where checked against another copy, unresolved V genes explain under half of the gap, and the rest is unexplained. The V and J calls and the clone size are those of that table, but D and trimming were determined from the DNA. The sample table holds about 98,000 clones, of which less than 85% were seen once. The biggest ten clones account for approximately 15% of the sample.

Trimming removed 5 bases from V and 3 bases from J, leaving 16 bases between the germline ends. CDR1 is given as SNHLY and CDR2 as FYNNEI, both from the germline V gene. The CDR3 goes from the cysteine to the phenylalanine over 15 residues. Just CDR3 DNA is preserved here, 45 bases in frame from base 1. The sequence came from a human donor who had recovered from COVID-19. Recombination connected TRBV2 to TRBJ1-1, and perhaps TRBD1 as D gene, on 5 matching bases. Sequencing used peripheral blood, obtained after recovery from COVID-19. The DNA sequence follows: TGTGCCAGCAGTAAGAGGGGCGCGGGGGACACTGAAGCTTTCTTT. Its product reads: CASSKRGAGDTEAFF.